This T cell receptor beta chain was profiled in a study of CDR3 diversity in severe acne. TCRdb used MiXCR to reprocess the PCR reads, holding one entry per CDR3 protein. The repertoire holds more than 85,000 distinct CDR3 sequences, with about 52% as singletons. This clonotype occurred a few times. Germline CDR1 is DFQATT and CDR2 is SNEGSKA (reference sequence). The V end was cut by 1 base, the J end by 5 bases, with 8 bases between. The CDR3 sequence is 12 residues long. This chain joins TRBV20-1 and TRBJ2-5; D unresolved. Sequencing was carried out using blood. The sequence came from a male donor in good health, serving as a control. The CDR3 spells CSARGHEETQYF. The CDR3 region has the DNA TGCAGTGCTAGAGGCCACGAGGAGACCCAGTACTTC.